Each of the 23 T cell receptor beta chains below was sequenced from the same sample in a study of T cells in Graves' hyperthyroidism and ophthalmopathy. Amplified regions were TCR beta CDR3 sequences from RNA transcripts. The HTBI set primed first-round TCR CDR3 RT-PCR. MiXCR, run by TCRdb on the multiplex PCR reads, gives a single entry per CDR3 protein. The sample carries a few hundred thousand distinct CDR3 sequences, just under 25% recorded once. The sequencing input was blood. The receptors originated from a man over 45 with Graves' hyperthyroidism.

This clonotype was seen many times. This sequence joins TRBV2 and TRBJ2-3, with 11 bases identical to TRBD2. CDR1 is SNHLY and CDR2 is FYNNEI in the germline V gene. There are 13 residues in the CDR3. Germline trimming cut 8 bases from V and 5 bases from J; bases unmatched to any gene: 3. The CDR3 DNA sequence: TGTGCCAGCCATGGACTAGCGGGAGATACGCAGTATTTT. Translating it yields CASHGLAGDTQYF.

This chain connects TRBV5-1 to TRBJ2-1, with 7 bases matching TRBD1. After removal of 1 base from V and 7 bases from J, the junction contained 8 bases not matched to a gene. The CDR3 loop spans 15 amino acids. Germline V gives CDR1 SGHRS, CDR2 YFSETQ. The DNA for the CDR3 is TGCGCCAGCAGCTTGTCTGAAGGGGGCTCTAATGAGCAGTTCTTC. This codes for CASSLSEGGSNEQFF.

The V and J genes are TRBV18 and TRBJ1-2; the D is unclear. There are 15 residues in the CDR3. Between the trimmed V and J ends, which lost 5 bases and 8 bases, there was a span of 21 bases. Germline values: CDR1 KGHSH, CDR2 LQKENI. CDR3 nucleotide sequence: TGTGCCAGCTCAGAGACCGGGAGCCGACAAAGGGGCTACACCTTC. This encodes CASSETGSRQRGYTF. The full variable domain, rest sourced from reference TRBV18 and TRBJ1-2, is NAGVMQNPRHLVRRRGQEARLRCSPMKGHSHVYWYRQLPEEGLKFMVYLQKENIIDESGMPKERFSAEFPKEGPSILRIQQVVRGDSAAYFCASSETGSRQRGYTFGSGTRLTVV.

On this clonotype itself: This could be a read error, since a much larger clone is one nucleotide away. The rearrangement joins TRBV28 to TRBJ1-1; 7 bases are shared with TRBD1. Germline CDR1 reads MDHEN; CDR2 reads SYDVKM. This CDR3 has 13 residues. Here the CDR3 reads CASLTGENTEPFF. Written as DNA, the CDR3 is TGTGCCAGTTTAACAGGGGAGAACACTGAACCTTTCTTT.

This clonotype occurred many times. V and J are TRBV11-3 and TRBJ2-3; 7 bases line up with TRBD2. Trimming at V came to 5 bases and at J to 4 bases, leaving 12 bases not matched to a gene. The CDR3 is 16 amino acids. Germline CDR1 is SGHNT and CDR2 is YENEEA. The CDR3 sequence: CASSARTSFRADTQYF. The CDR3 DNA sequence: TGTGCCAGCAGCGCCCGGACTAGTTTTCGCGCAGATACGCAGTATTTT.

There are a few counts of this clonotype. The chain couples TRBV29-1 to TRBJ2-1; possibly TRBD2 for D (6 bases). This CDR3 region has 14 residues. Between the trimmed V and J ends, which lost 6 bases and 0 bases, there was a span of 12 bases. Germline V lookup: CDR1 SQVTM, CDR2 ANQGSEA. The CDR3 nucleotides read TGCAGCGTCCCAATGGGGGGCTCCTACAATGAGCAGTTCTTC. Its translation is CSVPMGGSYNEQFF.

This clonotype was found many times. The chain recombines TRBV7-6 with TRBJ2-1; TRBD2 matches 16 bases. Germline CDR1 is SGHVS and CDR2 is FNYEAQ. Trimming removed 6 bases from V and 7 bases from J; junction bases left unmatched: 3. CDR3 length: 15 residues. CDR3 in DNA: TGTGCCAGCAGGCCGGGACTAGCGGGAGGGAATGAGCAGTTCTTC. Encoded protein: CASRPGLAGGNEQFF.

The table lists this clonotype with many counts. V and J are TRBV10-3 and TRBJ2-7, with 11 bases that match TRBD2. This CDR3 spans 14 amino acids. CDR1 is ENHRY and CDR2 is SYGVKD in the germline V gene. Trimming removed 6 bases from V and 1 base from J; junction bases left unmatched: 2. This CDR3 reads CAIRGTSGSYEQYF. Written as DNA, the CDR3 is TGTGCCATCAGAGGGACTAGCGGATCCTACGAGCAGTACTTC.

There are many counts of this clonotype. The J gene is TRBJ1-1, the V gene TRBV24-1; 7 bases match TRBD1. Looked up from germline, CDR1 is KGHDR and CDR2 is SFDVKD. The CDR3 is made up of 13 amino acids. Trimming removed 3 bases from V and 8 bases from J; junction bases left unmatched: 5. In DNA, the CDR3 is TGTGCCACCAGTGATCCGCGACAGGGAGAAGCTTTCTTT. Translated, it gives CATSDPRQGEAFF.

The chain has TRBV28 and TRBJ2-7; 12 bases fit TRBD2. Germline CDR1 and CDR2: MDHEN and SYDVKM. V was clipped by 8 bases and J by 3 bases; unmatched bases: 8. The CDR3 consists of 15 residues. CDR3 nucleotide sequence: TGTGCCAGCGCGACGTCTAGCGGGGGGGGCTACGAGCAGTACTTC. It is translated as CASATSSGGGYEQYF.

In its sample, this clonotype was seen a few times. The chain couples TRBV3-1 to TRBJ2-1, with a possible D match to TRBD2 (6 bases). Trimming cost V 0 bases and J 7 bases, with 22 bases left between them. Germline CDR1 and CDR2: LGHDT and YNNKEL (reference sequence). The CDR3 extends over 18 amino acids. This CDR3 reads CASSQEYGGSRVRNEQFF. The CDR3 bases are TGTGCCAGCAGCCAAGAGTACGGGGGAAGCAGGGTTAGGAATGAGCAGTTCTTC.

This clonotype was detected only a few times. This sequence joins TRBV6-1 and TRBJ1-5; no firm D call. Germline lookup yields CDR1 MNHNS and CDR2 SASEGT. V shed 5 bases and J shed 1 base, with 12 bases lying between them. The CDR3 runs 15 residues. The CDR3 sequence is CASSPEHGSNQPQHF. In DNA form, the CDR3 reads TGTGCCAGCAGTCCAGAGCATGGGAGCAATCAGCCCCAGCATTTT.

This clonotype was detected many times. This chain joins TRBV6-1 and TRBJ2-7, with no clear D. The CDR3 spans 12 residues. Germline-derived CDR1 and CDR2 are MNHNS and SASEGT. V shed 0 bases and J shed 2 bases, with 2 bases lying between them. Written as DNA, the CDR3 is TGTGCCAGCAGTGAAGCCACCTACGAGCAGTACTTC. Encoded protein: CASSEATYEQYF.

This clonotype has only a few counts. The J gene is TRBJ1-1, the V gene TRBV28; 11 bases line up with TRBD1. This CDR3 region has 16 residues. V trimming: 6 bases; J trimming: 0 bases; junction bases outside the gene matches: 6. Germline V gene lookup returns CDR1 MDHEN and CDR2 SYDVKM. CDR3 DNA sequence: TGTGCCAGCAGAGTTGAGGACAGGGGGCTGAACACTGAAGCTTTCTTT. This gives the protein CASRVEDRGLNTEAFF.

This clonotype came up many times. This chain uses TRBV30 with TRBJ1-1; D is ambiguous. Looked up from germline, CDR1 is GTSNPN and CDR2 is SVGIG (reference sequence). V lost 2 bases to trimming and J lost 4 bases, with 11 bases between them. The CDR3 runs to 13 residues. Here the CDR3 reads CAWSSTRATEAFF. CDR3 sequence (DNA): TGTGCCTGGAGTTCGACTAGGGCCACTGAAGCTTTCTTT.

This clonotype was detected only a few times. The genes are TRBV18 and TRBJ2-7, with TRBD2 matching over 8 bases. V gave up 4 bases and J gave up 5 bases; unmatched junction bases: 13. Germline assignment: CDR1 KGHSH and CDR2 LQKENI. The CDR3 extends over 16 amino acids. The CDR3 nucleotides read TGTGCCAGCTCACAAATTAGCGGGATGGGATCGCACGAGCAGTACTTC. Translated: CASSQISGMGSHEQYF.

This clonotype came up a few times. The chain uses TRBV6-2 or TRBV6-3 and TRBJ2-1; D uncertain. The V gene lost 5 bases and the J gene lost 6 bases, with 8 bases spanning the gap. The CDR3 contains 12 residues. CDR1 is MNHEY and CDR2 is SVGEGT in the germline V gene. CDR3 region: CASSPIGNEQFF. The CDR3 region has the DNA TGTGCCAGCAGTCCCATAGGCAATGAGCAGTTCTTC.

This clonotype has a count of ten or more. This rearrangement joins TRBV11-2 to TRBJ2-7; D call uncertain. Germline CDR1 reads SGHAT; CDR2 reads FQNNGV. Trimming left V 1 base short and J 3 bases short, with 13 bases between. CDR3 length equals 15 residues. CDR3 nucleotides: TGTGCCAGCAGCTTAGGAGTCCGGGCAAGCTACGAGCAGTACTTC. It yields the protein CASSLGVRASYEQYF. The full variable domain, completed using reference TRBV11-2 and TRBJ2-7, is EAGVAQSPRYKIIEKRQSVAFWCNPISGHATLYWYQQILGQGPKLLIQFQNNGVVDDSQLPKDRFSAERLKGVDSTLKIQPAKLEDSAVYLCASSLGVRASYEQYFGPGTRLTVT.

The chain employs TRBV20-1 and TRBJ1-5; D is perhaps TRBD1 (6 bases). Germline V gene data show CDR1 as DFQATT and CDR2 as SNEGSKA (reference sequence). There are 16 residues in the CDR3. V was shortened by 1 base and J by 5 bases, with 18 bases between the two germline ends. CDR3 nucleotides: TGCAGTGCTAGAGTCCTAGGGGGTAGCGGGGATCAGCCCCAGCATTTT. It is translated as CSARVLGGSGDQPQHF.

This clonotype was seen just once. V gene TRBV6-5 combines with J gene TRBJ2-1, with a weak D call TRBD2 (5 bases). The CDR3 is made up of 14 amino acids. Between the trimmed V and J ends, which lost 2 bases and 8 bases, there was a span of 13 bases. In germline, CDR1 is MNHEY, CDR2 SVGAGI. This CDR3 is CASSYPGSPDEQFF. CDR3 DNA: TGTGCCAGCAGTTACCCGGGGAGTCCCGATGAGCAGTTCTTC.

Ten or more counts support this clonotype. The CDR3 protein is CASSPQGVKAFF. The CDR3 bases are TGTGCCAGCAGTCCACAGGGGGTGAAAGCTTTCTTT. The V and J genes are TRBV6-1 and TRBJ1-1, with 8 bases fitting TRBD1. V shed 5 bases, J shed 9 bases, and the junction held 5 bases outside the gene matches. The germline gives CDR1 MNHNS, CDR2 SASEGT. There are 12 residues in the CDR3.

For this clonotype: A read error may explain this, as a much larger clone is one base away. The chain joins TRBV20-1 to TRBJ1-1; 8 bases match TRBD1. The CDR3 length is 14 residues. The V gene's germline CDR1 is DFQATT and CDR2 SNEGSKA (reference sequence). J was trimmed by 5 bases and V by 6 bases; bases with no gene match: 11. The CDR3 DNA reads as TGCAGTGCGATCCATGGACAGGGAGTGACTGAAGCTTTCTTT. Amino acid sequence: CSAIHGQGVTEAFF.

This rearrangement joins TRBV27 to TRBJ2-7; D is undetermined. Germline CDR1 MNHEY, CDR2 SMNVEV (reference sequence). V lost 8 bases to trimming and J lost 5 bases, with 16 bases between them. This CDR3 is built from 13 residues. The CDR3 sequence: CASGQRVSHEQYF. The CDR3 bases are TGTGCCAGCGGTCAAAGGGTTTCCCACGAGCAGTACTTC.